The next 6 T cell receptor beta chains were all read from a single sample in a study of T-cell reconstitution after alpha-beta-depleted transplantation in children. Unique molecular identifiers tagged the TCRbeta library. TCRdb independently ran MiXCR on the PCR reads; one entry per CDR3 protein. This sample has about 240,000 distinct CDR3 sequences, with around 11% found just once. The sample was PBMCs from the stem cell graft donor, taken from the stem cell graft. The receptors stem from a human donor who donated a stem cell graft to a child with acute lymphoblastic leukemia.

This clonotype has at least ten counts. J is TRBJ2-3 and V is TRBV20-1, with 8 bases fitting TRBD2. Germline CDR1 is DFQATT and CDR2 is SNEGSKA (reference sequence). The J segment lost 2 bases and the V segment lost 6 bases, leaving 10 bases of the junction unmatched. This CDR3 comprises 15 residues. The CDR3 here is CSAAHSGDPTDTQYF. Written as DNA, the CDR3 is TGCAGTGCCGCCCATAGCGGGGACCCCACAGATACGCAGTATTTT.

This clonotype was recorded many times. V is TRBV30 and J is TRBJ2-2; TRBD1 might be the D (5 bases). This CDR3 contains 16 residues. Trimming removed 4 bases from V and 6 bases from J, with 21 bases in between. Germline CDR1 is GTSNPN and CDR2 is SVGIG (reference sequence). CDR3 region: CAWMAGPRLGAGELFF. CDR3 in DNA: TGTGCCTGGATGGCTGGGCCTAGGCTAGGGGCCGGGGAGCTGTTTTTT. The complete variable domain, with remaining parts taken from reference TRBV30 and TRBJ2-2, reads SQTIHQWPATLVQPVGSPLSLECTVEGTSNPNLYWYRQAAGRGLQLLFYSVGIGQISSEVPQNLSASRPQDRQFILSSKKLLLSDSGFYLCAWMAGPRLGAGELFFGEGSRLTVL.

This clonotype was found many times. The genes are TRBV28 and TRBJ1-1; D is unresolved. Germline V gene sequence: CDR1 MDHEN, CDR2 SYDVKM. The V end was cut by 5 bases, the J end by 10 bases, with 14 bases between. The CDR3 spans 12 residues. CDR3 amino acids: CASSLAGLGAFF. The CDR3 DNA is TGTGCCAGCAGTCTCGCTGGCTTGGGAGCTTTCTTT.

Notes on this clonotype: This could be a read error, since a much larger clone is one nucleotide away. This chain links TRBV12-3 or TRBV12-4 with TRBJ2-7, with 7 bases fitting TRBD1. The CDR3 runs 13 residues. Losses at the gene ends were 3 bases for V and 6 bases for J; bases not matched to a gene: 5. CDR3 nucleotides: TGTGCCAGCAGTTTTGAGGGGGCAATCGAGCAGTACTTC. Translating gives CASSFEGAIEQYF.

Notes on this clonotype: A much larger clone sits a single nucleotide away, making a read error possible. The chain employs TRBV2 and TRBJ1-5, with D perhaps matching TRBD1 (5 bases). Trimming pared 8 bases from V and 3 bases from J, leaving 11 bases between. Germline V gives CDR1 SNHLY, CDR2 FYNNEI. The CDR3 length is 13 residues. CDR3 bases: TGTGCCAGCTCCCGGACATCCAATCAGCCCCAGCATTTT. Its protein product is CASSRTSNQPQHF.

This clonotype appeared many times. V gene TRBV7-8 combines with J gene TRBJ2-7, with a tentative D call TRBD1 (6 bases). V lost 5 bases to trimming and J lost 5 bases, with 19 bases between them. Germline assignment: CDR1 SGHVS and CDR2 FQNEAQ. CDR3 length equals 15 residues. CDR3 sequence (DNA): TGTGCCAGCAGCACCGACAGGTACCCTCCGGACGAGCAGTACTTC. It codes for CASSTDRYPPDEQYF.